Below are 13 T cell receptor beta chains sequenced from a single sample in a study of T-cell reconstitution after alpha-beta-depleted transplantation in children (dated by TCRdb to 2016 to 2018). Library creation used PCR. The reads were generated on an Illumina HiSeq 2500. TCR library preparation used molecular barcoding, with unique molecular identifiers applied to normalize quantification of the TCRbeta repertoire. TCRdb reanalyzed the raw reads on its own, using fastp at Q25 for trimming and MiXCR for clone calling, and kept in-frame beta chains. Every entry covers one CDR3 protein and lists the most common genes and DNA from its rows. The sample table lists about 340,000 distinct CDR3 sequences, 15% to 20% of them with a count of one. The top ten constitute around 43% of the sample. The treatment or condition label, as the study defines it: allogeneic hematopoietic cell transplantation with graft depleted of TCRalphabeta T cells and CD19 B cells.

This specimen consisted of PBMCs, mostly from graft donor cells, obtained 360 days after TCRalphabeta/CD19-depleted stem cell transplant. The source of these receptors is a male patient aged 2-9 years who had a stem cell transplant for acute lymphoblastic leukemia, so the T cells may come from the graft donor.

The CDR3 DNA is TGTGCCAGCAGACCCCCGCTCGGCTTAGCGCCCACCGGGGAGCTGTTTTTT. Protein sequence: CASRPPLGLAPTGELFF. The chain couples TRBV12-3 or TRBV12-4 to TRBJ2-2; a possible D gene is TRBD2 (5 bases). V was cut by 6 bases and J by 4 bases, with 21 bases left in between. The CDR3 covers 17 residues.

This clonotype was observed a few times. This chain links TRBV4-1 with TRBJ2-3; D is unresolved. V was clipped by 4 bases and J by 3 bases, with 14 bases between them. This CDR3 has 15 residues. Germline V gene sequence: CDR1 MGHRA, CDR2 YSYEKL. This CDR3 reads CASSLIVWVTDTQYF. The CDR3 nucleotides are TGCGCCAGCAGCCTGATCGTATGGGTGACAGATACGCAGTATTTT.

Ten or more counts support this clonotype. This chain connects TRBV3-1 to TRBJ2-3, with D uncertain. Germline CDR1 reads LGHDT; CDR2 reads YNNKEL (reference sequence). V lost 2 bases and J 3 bases, leaving 0 bases between the germline ends. This CDR3 has 11 residues. The CDR3 is CASSQTDTQYF. CDR3 DNA sequence: TGTGCCAGCAGCCAAACAGATACGCAGTATTTT.

As regards this clonotype: A much larger clonotype is one base distant, so this may be a read error. CDR3 nucleotides: TGTGCCAGCAGTCAGGGCTATGTACCCTCCTACGAGGAGTACTTC. It specifies CASSQGYVPSYEEYF. This chain links TRBV12-3 or TRBV12-4 with TRBJ2-7; weak D call: TRBD1 (5 bases). The CDR3 runs 15 residues.

This clonotype was counted only a few times. J is TRBJ2-7 and V is TRBV28; 7 positions agree with TRBD1. The CDR3 has 16 residues. From germline, CDR1 is MDHEN and CDR2 SYDVKM. V dropped 1 base and J dropped 3; count of bases not matched to a gene: 9. The CDR3 nucleotides read TGTGCCAGCAGTTTATTGGGACAGCGAGATCTCTACGAGCAGTACTTC. It translates to CASSLLGQRDLYEQYF.

The chain couples TRBV25-1 to TRBJ2-7, with unresolved D. This CDR3 has 12 residues. Trimming removed 4 bases at V and 2 bases at J, with 6 bases between. Looked up from germline, CDR1 is MGHDK and CDR2 is SYGVNS. The CDR3 DNA sequence: TGTGCCAGCAGTGGCCACACCTACGAGCAGTACTTC. This translates into CASSGHTYEQYF.

This clonotype was counted a few times. V is TRBV28 and J is TRBJ2-7; TRBD2 is a possible D gene (5 bases). CDR3 length: 14 residues. V was clipped by 0 bases and J by 4 bases, with 10 bases between them. CDR1 MDHEN and CDR2 SYDVKM come from the germline V gene. CDR3 residues: CASSLWGARYEQYF. The CDR3 region has the DNA TGTGCCAGCAGTTTATGGGGAGCCCGATACGAGCAGTACTTC.

By share of the sample, this clonotype is medium-sized. The chain recombines TRBV3-2 with TRBJ2-3; the D call of TRBD1 is as the table states it, not checked on the DNA. TRBV3-2 is deemed a pseudogene. The CDR3 totals 17 residues. CDR3 in DNA: TGTGCCAGCAGCCAAGGTGGAGCGGGGACAGGGATGGATACGCAGTATTTT. Protein sequence: CASSQGGAGTGMDTQYF.

The chain uses TRBV24-1 and TRBJ2-3; D ambiguous. CDR1 and CDR2 (germline): KGHDR, SFDVKD. Deletions cut 7 bases from V and 0 bases from J, with 7 bases between. The CDR3 covers 13 residues. In DNA form, the CDR3 reads TGTGCCACCAGGAGCAGGAGCACAGATACGCAGTATTTT. This translates into CATRSRSTDTQYF.

Regarding this clonotype: A much bigger clone sits one base away, suggesting this may be a read error. The genes are TRBV7-3 and TRBJ2-5; D uncertain. Deletions cut 8 bases from V and 5 bases from J, with 6 bases between. From germline, CDR1 is SGHTA and CDR2 FQGTGA. The CDR3 has 10 residues. CDR3 bases: TGTGCCAGCCCCGAGGAGACCCAGTACTTC. Residues: CASPEETQYF.

The V call is TRBV5-1, the J call TRBJ1-1; D call uncertain. The CDR3 has 15 residues. Germline CDR1 is SGHRS and CDR2 is YFSETQ. V lost 0 bases and J lost 1, with 10 bases in between. DNA for the CDR3: TGCGCCAGCAGCTTGGTTGCGGGAGGGAACACTGAAGCTTTCTTT. Amino acids: CASSLVAGGNTEAFF.

This clonotype has just a few counts. This sequence joins TRBV4-1 and TRBJ1-1; D is perhaps TRBD1 (5 bases). V was shortened by 4 bases and J by 10 bases, with 16 bases between the two germline ends. Germline V gives CDR1 MGHRA, CDR2 YSYEKL. The CDR3 runs 13 residues. The DNA for the CDR3 is TGCGCCAGCAGCCCTACTACAGGAGGGAGAGCTTTCTTT. The encoded protein is CASSPTTGGRAFF.

This chain links TRBV12-3 or TRBV12-4 with TRBJ2-3; no definite D call. Trimming removed 3 bases from V and 3 bases from J, with 13 bases in between. The CDR3 has 15 amino acids. In DNA form, the CDR3 reads TGTGCCAGCAGTTTTGTGGCGATGGGTACAGATACGCAGTATTTT. Translation: CASSFVAMGTDTQYF.